Following are 27 T cell receptor beta chains from one sample sequenced in a study of Graves' ophthalmopathy and Graves' hyperthyroidism. CDR3 regions of TCR beta were amplified from RNA transcripts. After a first-round RT-PCR with HTBI primers, a second-round multiplex PCR was run. Using its own MiXCR run on the multiplex PCR reads, TCRdb lists one record per CDR3 protein. Of roughly 420,000 distinct CDR3 sequences detected, more than 20% appear once; the ten largest clones hold approximately 3.2%. Source material: peripheral blood. These receptors were obtained from a woman in her late teens or twenties with stable Graves' hyperthyroidism.

This clonotype was detected ten times or more. The chain joins TRBV5-5 to TRBJ2-7; 7 bases line up with TRBD2. The CDR3 runs to 15 residues. The V segment lost 1 base and the J segment 4 bases; nucleotides outside the gene matches: 8. Germline values: CDR1 SGHKS, CDR2 YYEKEE (reference sequence). The CDR3 sequence: CASSLSGSGLYEQYF. CDR3 coding DNA: TGTGCCAGCAGCTTGAGTGGTAGCGGGTTGTACGAGCAGTACTTC.

Many counts were recorded for this clonotype. The genes are TRBV7-9 and TRBJ2-7; D ambiguous. The CDR3 contains 13 residues. The germline V gene has CDR1 SEHNR and CDR2 FQNEAQ (reference sequence). Trimming left V 1 base short and J 4 bases short, with 8 bases between. The CDR3 region is CASSLGPGYEQYF. The CDR3 DNA reads TGTGCCAGCAGCTTAGGACCAGGTTACGAGCAGTACTTC.

The CDR3 spells CATSESSGGGLQETQYF. In DNA form, the CDR3 reads TGTGCCACCAGTGAGTCCTCAGGGGGAGGTTTACAAGAGACCCAGTACTTC. V usage is TRBV24-1 and J usage is TRBJ2-5; tentatively, D is TRBD1 (7 bases). Germline V CDR1 and CDR2: KGHDR, SFDVKD. The germline V and J ends were trimmed by 4 bases and 2 bases, with 19 bases remaining between them. CDR3 length: 17 amino acids.

This clonotype was observed many times. The rearrangement uses TRBV27 and TRBJ1-2; 7 bases match TRBD1. From germline, CDR1 is MNHEY and CDR2 SMNVEV (reference sequence). The CDR3 length is 17 residues. After removal of 3 bases from V and 5 bases from J, the junction contained 15 bases not matched to a gene. The CDR3 is CASSLRDRGRLGYGYTF. The CDR3 DNA sequence: TGTGCCAGCAGTTTGAGGGACAGAGGAAGGCTGGGGTATGGCTACACCTTC.

This clonotype was seen many times. The rearrangement uses TRBV29-1 and TRBJ1-1; 7 bases agree with TRBD1. Germline values: CDR1 SQVTM, CDR2 ANQGSEA. The length of the CDR3 is 13 residues. The junction had 4 bases not matched to a gene; V was cut back by 6 bases and J by 0 bases. The CDR3 bases are TGCAGCGTCCCCGGGACAGTGAACACTGAAGCTTTCTTT. It translates to CSVPGTVNTEAFF.

The table lists this clonotype with a few counts. The V gene is TRBV27, the J gene TRBJ1-2; D unresolved. V lost 3 bases, J lost 3 bases, and 11 bases lay in between. The CDR3 sequence is 14 residues long. From germline, CDR1 is MNHEY and CDR2 SMNVEV (reference sequence). The CDR3 sequence: CASSLVAWDYGYTF. In DNA, the CDR3 is TGTGCCAGCAGTTTGGTTGCGTGGGACTATGGCTACACCTTC.

The J gene is TRBJ1-6, the V gene TRBV6-1; possible D gene TRBD1, 5 bases. The CDR3 contains 13 residues. V was pared by 2 bases and J by 7 bases, with 6 bases between. From germline, CDR1 is MNHNS and CDR2 SASEGT. CDR3 amino acids: CASSERQNSPLHF. In DNA, the CDR3 is TGTGCCAGCAGTGAAAGACAGAATTCACCCCTCCACTTT.

V and J are TRBV11-1 and TRBJ2-2; possibly TRBD1 or TRBD2 for D (5 bases each). Trimming pared 5 bases from V and 6 bases from J, leaving 19 bases between. CDR1 SGHAT and CDR2 FQDESV come from the germline V gene (reference sequence). This CDR3 spans 16 amino acids. The CDR3 DNA reads TGTGCCAGCAGCCCAAGCTCGGGACGCCTGGCCGGGGAGCTGTTTTTT. It is translated as CASSPSSGRLAGELFF.

This clonotype was counted once. The CDR3 region has the DNA TGTGCCAGCAGTTACACGGAGCGGATTGATGCTTTCTTT. Translated: CASSYTERIDAFF. The V and J genes are TRBV7-9 and TRBJ1-1; no definite D call. V was trimmed by 6 bases and J by 11 bases, leaving 19 bases between them. Germline V CDR1 and CDR2: SEHNR, FQNEAQ (reference sequence). The CDR3 sequence is 13 residues long. Full variable domain (rest looked up from reference TRBV7-9 and TRBJ1-1): DTGVSQNPRHKITKRGQNVTFRCDPISEHNRLYWYRQTLGQGPEFLTYFQNEAQLEKSRLLSDRFSAERPKGSFSTLEIQRTEQGDSAMYLCASSYTERIDAFFGQGTRLTVV.

In this sample, this clonotype turned up many times. The chain is built from TRBV20-1 and TRBJ2-7; the D is unclear. Germline V gives CDR1 DFQATT, CDR2 SNEGSKA (reference sequence). The length of the CDR3 is 11 residues. Between the trimmed V and J ends, which lost 5 bases and 5 bases, there was a span of 10 bases. As DNA, the CDR3 is TGCAGTGCTCCACAAGTCCACGAGCAGTACTTC. It specifies CSAPQVHEQYF.

The V call is TRBV6-5, the J call TRBJ1-6; D unclear. V was trimmed by 4 bases and J by 6 bases, leaving 13 bases between them. The CDR3 sequence is 15 residues long. The germline V gene has CDR1 MNHEY and CDR2 SVGAGI. The CDR3 spells CASSSVGRLNSPLHF. The CDR3 DNA is TGTGCCAGCAGTTCCGTCGGACGGCTTAATTCACCCCTCCACTTT.

The table lists this clonotype with many counts. This rearrangement joins TRBV4-1 to TRBJ2-5; 11 nucleotides align to TRBD2. The germline CDR1 and CDR2 sequences are MGHRA and YSYEKL. V lost 2 bases to trimming and J lost 2 bases; unmatched junction nucleotides: 4. This CDR3 region has 16 residues. The CDR3 here is CASSQPRLAGQETQYF. The CDR3 coding sequence is TGCGCCAGCAGCCAACCCCGACTAGCGGGACAAGAGACCCAGTACTTC.

This clonotype was seen repeatedly, ten times or more. The chain is built from TRBV5-1 and TRBJ2-7; D gene uncertain. Germline lookup yields CDR1 SGHRS and CDR2 YFSETQ. Trimming removed 10 bases from V and 5 bases from J, with 13 bases in between. The length of the CDR3 is 11 residues. CDR3 bases: TGCGCCTCCCGGTCCGGCAACGAGCAGTACTTC. Its protein is CASRSGNEQYF. The entire variable domain, with the rest obtained from reference TRBV5-1 and TRBJ2-7, is as follows: KAGVTQTPRYLIKTRGQQVTLSCSPISGHRSVSWYQQTPGQGLQFLFEYFSETQRNKGNFPGRFSGRQFSNSRSEMNVSTLELGDSALYLCASRSGNEQYFGPGTRLTVT.

This clonotype was picked up many times. The V gene is TRBV12-3 or TRBV12-4, the J gene TRBJ1-1; D is undetermined. Between the trimmed V and J ends, which lost 5 bases and 4 bases, there was a span of 8 bases. The CDR3 consists of 12 residues. The CDR3 region has the DNA TGTGCCAGCAGTACCCTGAGCACTGAAGCTTTCTTT. Translated, it gives CASSTLSTEAFF.

This clonotype was recorded only once. The chain employs TRBV19 and TRBJ1-5; possible D gene TRBD1, 5 bases. V gave up 3 bases and J gave up 0 bases, with 9 bases separating them. The CDR3 is 15 amino acids. Germline V gene data show CDR1 as LNHDA and CDR2 as SQIVND (reference sequence). Here the CDR3 reads CASSIFGASNQPQHF. CDR3 sequence (DNA): TGTGCCAGTAGTATCTTCGGGGCTAGCAATCAGCCCCAGCATTTT.

This clonotype was picked up many times. The chain couples TRBV2 to TRBJ2-5; 7 bases are a match to TRBD2. The V and J ends lost 1 base and 11 bases, in that order; junction bases with no gene match: 7. Germline-derived CDR1 and CDR2 are SNHLY and FYNNEI. This CDR3 spans 13 amino acids. The DNA for the CDR3 is TGTGCCAGCAGTGAAGGCATTAGCGGGTGGCAGTACTTC. This codes for CASSEGISGWQYF.

This clonotype was seen ten or more times. DNA for the CDR3: TGCAGCGTTCCTCTAGCGGGAGGGCCGCGAGAGACCCAGTACTTC. The encoded protein is CSVPLAGGPRETQYF. The rearrangement uses TRBV29-1 and TRBJ2-5, with 12 bases lining up with TRBD2. This CDR3 comprises 15 residues. CDR1 SQVTM and CDR2 ANQGSEA come from the germline V gene. The ends lost 5 bases at V and 4 bases at J; junction bases unmatched: 8.

This clonotype has at least ten counts. This chain links TRBV20-1 with TRBJ2-4, with 10 bases fitting TRBD2. V gave up 3 bases and J gave up 1 base; unmatched junction bases: 12. From germline, CDR1 is DFQATT and CDR2 SNEGSKA (reference sequence). This CDR3 is built from 18 residues. The CDR3 loop reads CSARGYGLAGVAKNIQYF. DNA for the CDR3: TGCAGTGCTAGGGGGTACGGGCTAGCGGGAGTGGCCAAAAACATTCAGTACTTC.

This clonotype was picked up a small number of times. The chain joins TRBV6-4 to TRBJ2-3; TRBD2 agrees at 7 bases. CDR1 and CDR2 from the germline V gene are MRHNA and SNTAGT. Losses at the gene ends were 2 bases for V and 0 bases for J; bases not matched to a gene: 2. CDR3 length: 15 amino acids. CDR3 loop: CASSDRSGSTDTQYF. The CDR3, as DNA: TGTGCCAGCAGTGACCGTAGCGGGAGCACAGATACGCAGTATTTT.

This clonotype came up many times. The CDR3 loop reads CATSDTPGLKDYEQYF. CDR3 bases: TGTGCCACCAGTGATACTCCGGGACTTAAAGATTACGAGCAGTACTTC. This chain uses TRBV24-1 with TRBJ2-7, with a weak D call TRBD2 (6 bases). Germline-derived CDR1 and CDR2 are KGHDR and SFDVKD. This CDR3 region has 16 residues. Trimming cost V 3 bases and J 4 bases, with 18 bases left between them.

The chain links TRBV6-1 to TRBJ1-1; TRBD1 might be the D (5 bases). Trimming removed 7 bases from V and 1 base from J, with 16 bases in between. This CDR3 has 15 amino acids. Looked up from germline, CDR1 is MNHNS and CDR2 is SASEGT. CDR3 loop: CASIRQKGWNTEAFF. CDR3 sequence (DNA): TGTGCCAGCATCCGCCAGAAGGGGTGGAACACTGAAGCTTTCTTT.

This clonotype was seen a few times. J is TRBJ2-4 and V is TRBV11-2, with TRBD1 identical over 8 bases. V was pared by 3 bases and J by 0 bases, with 13 bases of the junction left unmatched. The CDR3 runs to 19 residues. Germline CDR1 SGHAT, CDR2 FQNNGV. This CDR3 is CASSLGRGRSVLAKNIQYF. The CDR3 DNA follows: TGTGCCAGCAGCTTGGGCAGGGGGCGAAGCGTCCTAGCCAAAAACATTCAGTACTTC.

This clonotype was seen ten or more times. V usage is TRBV5-1 and J usage is TRBJ1-5; D is undetermined. CDR1 and CDR2 from the germline V gene are SGHRS and YFSETQ. The CDR3 covers 14 residues. V lost 2 bases and J 4 bases, leaving 10 bases between the germline ends. The CDR3 sequence: CASSFGGLNQPQHF. DNA of the CDR3: TGCGCCAGCAGCTTTGGAGGCTTGAATCAGCCCCAGCATTTT.

In its sample, this clonotype was seen many times. This rearrangement joins TRBV4-1 to TRBJ1-1; D unclear. CDR3 length: 17 amino acids. Germline loops: CDR1 MGHRA, CDR2 YSYEKL. The V end lost 4 bases, the J end lost 1 base, and 19 bases lay between the germline ends. CDR3 amino acids: CASSRLFLRRENTEAFF. For the CDR3, the DNA is TGCGCCAGCAGCCGCCTGTTCCTAAGAAGGGAGAACACTGAAGCTTTCTTT.

In this sample, this clonotype turned up many times. This rearrangement joins TRBV29-1 to TRBJ2-5; TRBD2 aligns across 9 bases. This CDR3 contains 13 residues. V dropped 5 bases and J dropped 5; count of bases not matched to a gene: 6. Per germline, CDR1 SQVTM and CDR2 ANQGSEA. The CDR3 reads CSVPRTSVETQYF. The CDR3 DNA reads TGCAGCGTTCCCAGGACTAGCGTGGAGACCCAGTACTTC.

This clonotype has just a few counts. This chain links TRBV11-2 with TRBJ1-1; tentatively, D is TRBD1 (5 bases). V lost 2 bases and J 0 bases, leaving 13 bases between the germline ends. CDR3 length equals 16 residues. Germline V gene data show CDR1 as SGHAT and CDR2 as FQNNGV. The CDR3 here is CASSLFPGNMNTEAFF. For the CDR3, the DNA is TGTGCCAGCAGCTTATTTCCAGGGAATATGAACACTGAAGCTTTCTTT.

This clonotype was detected ten times or more. The gene calls are TRBV12-3 or TRBV12-4 and TRBJ1-1; D gene unclear. Between the trimmed V and J ends, which lost 3 bases and 4 bases, there was a span of 12 bases. The CDR3 is 14 amino acids. The CDR3 loop reads CASSFGSLLTEAFF. CDR3 bases: TGTGCCAGCAGTTTTGGGTCCCTCCTCACTGAAGCTTTCTTT.